The clone carrying this T cell receptor beta chain was seen a single time. Its target is unknown. This entry is derived from a study of chemoradiotherapy in HPV16-positive cancers. Study overall: Functional T-cell assays on two HPV16-positive patients' cells defined candidate HPV-specific clones and common TCR motifs. Findings of the study overall: Candidate HPV-specific clones and E7-related TCR motifs grew in tumor during treatment. In HPV16-positive patients, HPV-responsive T-cell expansion tracked better recurrence-free survival.

The germline CDR1 and CDR2 sequences are MDHEN and SYDVKM. The CDR3 loop spans 15 amino acids. After removal of 6 bases from V and 3 bases from J, the junction contained 8 bases not matched to a gene. Profiled with immunoSEQ multiplex PCR; TCRdb holds only in-frame clones, not every one. The data contain approximately 9,700 clones, 65% to 80% of them singletons. This receptor was taken from a human donor with HPV-associated anogenital cancer. Sequencing used tumor tissue, obtained from a patient who underwent chemoradiotherapy. The genes are TRBV28 and TRBJ1-5, with TRBD1 identical over 7 bases. The CDR3 region is CASRDRGTDNQPQHF. In DNA, the CDR3 is TGTGCCAGCAGAGACAGAGGGACAGACAATCAGCCCCAGCATTTT.